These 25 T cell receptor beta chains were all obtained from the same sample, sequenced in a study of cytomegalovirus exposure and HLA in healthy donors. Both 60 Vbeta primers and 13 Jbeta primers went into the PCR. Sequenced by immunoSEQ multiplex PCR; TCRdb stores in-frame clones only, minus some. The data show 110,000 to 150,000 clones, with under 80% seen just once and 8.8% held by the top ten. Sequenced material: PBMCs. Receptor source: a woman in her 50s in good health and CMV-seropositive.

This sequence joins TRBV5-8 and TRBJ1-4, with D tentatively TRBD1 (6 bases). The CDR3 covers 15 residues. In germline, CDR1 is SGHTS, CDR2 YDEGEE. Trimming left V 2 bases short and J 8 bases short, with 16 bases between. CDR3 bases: TGTGCCAGCAGCTTCCTGATGGGGGCCGAGGAAAAACTGTTTTTT. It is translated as CASSFLMGAEEKLFF.

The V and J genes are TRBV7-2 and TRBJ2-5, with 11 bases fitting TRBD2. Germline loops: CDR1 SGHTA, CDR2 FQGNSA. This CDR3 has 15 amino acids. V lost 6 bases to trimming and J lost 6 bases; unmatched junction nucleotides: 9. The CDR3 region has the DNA TGTGCCAGCAGGGCCTTACTAGCGGGGGAGCAGACCCAGTACTTC. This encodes CASRALLAGEQTQYF.

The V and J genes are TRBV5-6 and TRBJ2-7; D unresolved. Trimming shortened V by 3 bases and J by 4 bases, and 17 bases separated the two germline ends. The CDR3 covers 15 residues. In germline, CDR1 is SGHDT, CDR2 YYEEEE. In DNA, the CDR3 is TGTGCCAGCAGCTATGGAATTCCACCCGGGTACGAGCAGTACTTC. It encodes CASSYGIPPGYEQYF.

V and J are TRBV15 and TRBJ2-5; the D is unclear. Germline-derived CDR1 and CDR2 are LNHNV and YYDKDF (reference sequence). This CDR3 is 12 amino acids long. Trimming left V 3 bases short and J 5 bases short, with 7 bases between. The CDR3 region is CATSRATETQYF. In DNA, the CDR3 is TGTGCCACCAGCAGGGCCACGGAGACCCAGTACTTC.

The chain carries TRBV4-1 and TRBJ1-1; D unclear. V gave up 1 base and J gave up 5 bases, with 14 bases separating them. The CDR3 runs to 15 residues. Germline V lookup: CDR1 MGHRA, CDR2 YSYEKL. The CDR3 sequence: CASSQVGRRETEAFF. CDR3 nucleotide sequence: TGCGCCAGCAGCCAAGTAGGGCGCCGGGAGACTGAAGCTTTCTTT.

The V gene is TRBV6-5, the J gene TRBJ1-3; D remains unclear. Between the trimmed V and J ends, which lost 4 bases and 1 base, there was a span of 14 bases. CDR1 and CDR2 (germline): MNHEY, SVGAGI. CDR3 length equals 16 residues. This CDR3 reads CASSFQRPISGNTIYF. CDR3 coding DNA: TGTGCCAGCAGTTTCCAGCGACCGATTTCTGGAAACACCATATATTTT.

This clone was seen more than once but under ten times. Here the CDR3 reads CSVDGVAGDTDTQYF. CDR3 in DNA: TGCAGCGTTGATGGAGTAGCAGGGGATACAGATACGCAGTATTTT. The rearrangement uses TRBV29-1 and TRBJ2-3, with D tentatively TRBD1 (6 bases). Between the trimmed V and J ends, which lost 3 bases and 3 bases, there was a span of 16 bases. In germline, CDR1 is SQVTM, CDR2 ANQGSEA. The CDR3 has 15 residues.

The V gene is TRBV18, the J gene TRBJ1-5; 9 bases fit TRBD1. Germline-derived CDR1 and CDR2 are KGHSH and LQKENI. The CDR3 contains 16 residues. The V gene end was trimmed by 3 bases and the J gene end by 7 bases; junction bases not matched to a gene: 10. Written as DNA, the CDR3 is TGTGCCAGCTCACCGCTAGGGGACAGGGAGGCGCAGCCCCAGCATTTT. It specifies CASSPLGDREAQPQHF.

The CDR3 DNA is TGTGCCAGCAGCATATACCGGGACAGGGTGTACGAGCAGTACTTC. As protein: CASSIYRDRVYEQYF. This sequence joins TRBV7-8 and TRBJ2-7; 9 bases match TRBD1. Germline lookup yields CDR1 SGHVS and CDR2 FQNEAQ. Losses at the gene ends were 5 bases for V and 4 bases for J; bases not matched to a gene: 9. The CDR3 extends over 15 amino acids.

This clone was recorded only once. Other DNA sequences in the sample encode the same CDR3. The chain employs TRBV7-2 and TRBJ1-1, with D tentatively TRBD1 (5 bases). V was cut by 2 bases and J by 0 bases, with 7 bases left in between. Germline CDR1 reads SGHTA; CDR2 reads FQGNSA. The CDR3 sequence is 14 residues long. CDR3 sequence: CASSLRGLNTEAFF. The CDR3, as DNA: TGTGCCAGCAGCTTAAGGGGTTTGAACACTGAAGCTTTCTTT. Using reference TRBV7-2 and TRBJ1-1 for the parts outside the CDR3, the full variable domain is GAGVSQSPSNKVTEKGKDVELRCDPISGHTALYWYRQSLGQGLEFLIYFQGNSAPDKSGLPSDRFSAERTGGSVSTLTIQRTQQEDSAVYLCASSLRGLNTEAFFGQGTRLTVV.

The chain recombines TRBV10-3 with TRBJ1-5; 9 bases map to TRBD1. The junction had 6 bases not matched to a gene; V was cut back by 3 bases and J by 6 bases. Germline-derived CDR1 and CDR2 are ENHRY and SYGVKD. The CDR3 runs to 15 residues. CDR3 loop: CAISEDRGGSQPQHF. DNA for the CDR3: TGTGCCATCAGTGAAGACAGGGGGGGGTCTCAGCCCCAGCATTTT.

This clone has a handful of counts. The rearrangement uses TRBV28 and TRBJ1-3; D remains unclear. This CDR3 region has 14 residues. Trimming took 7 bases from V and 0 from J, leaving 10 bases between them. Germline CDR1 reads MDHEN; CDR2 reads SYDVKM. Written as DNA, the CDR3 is TGTGCCAGCACCTTCAGAACCTCTGGAAACACCATATATTTT. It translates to CASTFRTSGNTIYF.

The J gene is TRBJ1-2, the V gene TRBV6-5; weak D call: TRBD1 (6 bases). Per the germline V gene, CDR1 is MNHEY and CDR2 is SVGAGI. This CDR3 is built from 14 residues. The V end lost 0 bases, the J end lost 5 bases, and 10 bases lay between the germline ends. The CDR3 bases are TGTGCCAGCAGTTACTCCAGGGGAGGGTATGGCTACACCTTC. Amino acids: CASSYSRGGYGYTF.

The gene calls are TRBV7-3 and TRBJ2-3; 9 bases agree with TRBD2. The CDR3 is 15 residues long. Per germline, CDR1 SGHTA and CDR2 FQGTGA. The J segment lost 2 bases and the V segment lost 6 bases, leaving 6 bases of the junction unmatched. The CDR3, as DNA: TGTGCCAGCAGTCTAGGCGGGGGGGACACAGATACGCAGTATTTT. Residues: CASSLGGGDTDTQYF.

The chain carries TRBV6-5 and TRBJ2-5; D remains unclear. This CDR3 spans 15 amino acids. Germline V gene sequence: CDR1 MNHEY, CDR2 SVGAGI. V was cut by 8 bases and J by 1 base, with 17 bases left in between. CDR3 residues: CASGIRRQSQETQYF. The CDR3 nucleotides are TGTGCCAGCGGCATTAGACGACAAAGCCAAGAGACCCAGTACTTC.

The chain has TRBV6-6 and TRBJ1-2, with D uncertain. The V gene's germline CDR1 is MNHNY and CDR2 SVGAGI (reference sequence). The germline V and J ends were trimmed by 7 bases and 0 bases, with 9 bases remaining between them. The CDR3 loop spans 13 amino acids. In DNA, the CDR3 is TGTGCCAGCACCCCCGGGGCTAACTATGGCTACACCTTC. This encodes CASTPGANYGYTF.

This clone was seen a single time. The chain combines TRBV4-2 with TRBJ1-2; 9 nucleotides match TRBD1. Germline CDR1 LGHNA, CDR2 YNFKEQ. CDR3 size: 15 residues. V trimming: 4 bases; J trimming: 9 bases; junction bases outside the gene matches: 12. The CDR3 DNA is TGTGCCAGCAGCCCCAAGGGGGACAGGGAAGAGAGCTACACCTTC. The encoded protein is CASSPKGDREESYTF.

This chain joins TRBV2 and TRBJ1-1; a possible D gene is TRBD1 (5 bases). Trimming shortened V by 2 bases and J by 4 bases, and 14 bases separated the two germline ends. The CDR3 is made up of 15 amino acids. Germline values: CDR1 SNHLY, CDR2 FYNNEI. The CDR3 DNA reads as TGTGCCAGCAGTGAAATATTATCGGGGGGCACTGAAGCTTTCTTT. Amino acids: CASSEILSGGTEAFF.

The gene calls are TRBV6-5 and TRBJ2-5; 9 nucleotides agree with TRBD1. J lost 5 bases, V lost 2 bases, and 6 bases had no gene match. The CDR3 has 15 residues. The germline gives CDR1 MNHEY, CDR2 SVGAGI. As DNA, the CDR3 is TGTGCCAGCAGTTACCGGGGACAGGGATCGGAGACCCAGTACTTC. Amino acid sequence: CASSYRGQGSETQYF.

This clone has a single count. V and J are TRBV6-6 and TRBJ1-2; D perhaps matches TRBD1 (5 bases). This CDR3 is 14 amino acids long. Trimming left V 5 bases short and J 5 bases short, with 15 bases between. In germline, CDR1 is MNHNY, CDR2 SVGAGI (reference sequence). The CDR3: CASSPQGLLYGYTF. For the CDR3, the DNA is TGTGCCAGCAGTCCCCAGGGACTATTATATGGCTACACCTTC.

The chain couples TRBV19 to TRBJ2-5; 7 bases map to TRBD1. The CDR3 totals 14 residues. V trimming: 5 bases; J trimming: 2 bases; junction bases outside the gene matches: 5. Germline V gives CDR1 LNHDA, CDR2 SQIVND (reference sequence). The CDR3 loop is CASSLPGQQETQYF. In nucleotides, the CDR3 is TGTGCCAGTAGTCTACCGGGACAGCAAGAGACCCAGTACTTC.

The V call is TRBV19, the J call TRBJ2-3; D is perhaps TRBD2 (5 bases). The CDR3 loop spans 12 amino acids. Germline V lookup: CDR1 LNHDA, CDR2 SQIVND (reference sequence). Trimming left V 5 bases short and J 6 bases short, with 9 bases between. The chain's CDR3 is CASSLPGDTQYF. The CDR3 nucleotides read TGTGCCAGTAGTCTGCCGGGGGATACGCAGTATTTT.

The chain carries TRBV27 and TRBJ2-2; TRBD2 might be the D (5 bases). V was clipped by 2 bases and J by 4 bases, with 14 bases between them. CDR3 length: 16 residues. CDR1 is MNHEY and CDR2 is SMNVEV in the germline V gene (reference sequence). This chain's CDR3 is CASSLRRQGGTGELFF. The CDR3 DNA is TGTGCCAGCAGTTTAAGGAGGCAAGGTGGCACCGGGGAGCTGTTTTTT.

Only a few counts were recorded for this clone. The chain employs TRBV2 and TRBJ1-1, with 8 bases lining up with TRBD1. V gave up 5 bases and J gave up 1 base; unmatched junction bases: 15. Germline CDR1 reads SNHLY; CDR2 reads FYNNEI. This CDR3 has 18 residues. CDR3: CASSTNGQGPAWNTEAFF. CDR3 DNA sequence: TGTGCCAGCAGTACTAACGGACAGGGCCCGGCGTGGAACACTGAAGCTTTCTTT.

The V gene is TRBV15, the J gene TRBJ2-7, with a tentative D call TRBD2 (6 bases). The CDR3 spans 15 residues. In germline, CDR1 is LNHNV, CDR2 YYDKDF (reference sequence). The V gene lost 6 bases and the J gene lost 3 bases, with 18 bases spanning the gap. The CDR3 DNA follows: TGTGCCACCAGTCCCTTCGGAGGGGCGAGCTACGAGCAGTACTTC. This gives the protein CATSPFGGASYEQYF.